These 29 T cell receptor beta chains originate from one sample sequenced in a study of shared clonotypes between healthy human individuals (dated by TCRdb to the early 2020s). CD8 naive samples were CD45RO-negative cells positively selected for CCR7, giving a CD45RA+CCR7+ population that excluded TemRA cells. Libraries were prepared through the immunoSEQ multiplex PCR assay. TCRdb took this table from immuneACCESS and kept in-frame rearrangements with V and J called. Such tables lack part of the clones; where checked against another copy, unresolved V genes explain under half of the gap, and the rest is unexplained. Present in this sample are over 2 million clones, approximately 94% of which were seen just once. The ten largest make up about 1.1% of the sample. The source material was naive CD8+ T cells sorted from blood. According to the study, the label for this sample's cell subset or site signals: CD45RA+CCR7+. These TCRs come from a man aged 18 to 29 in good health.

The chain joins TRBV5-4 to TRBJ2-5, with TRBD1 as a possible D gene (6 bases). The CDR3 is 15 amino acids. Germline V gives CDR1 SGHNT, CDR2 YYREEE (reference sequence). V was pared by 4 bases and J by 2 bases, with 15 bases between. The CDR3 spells CASSPVTGLQETQYF. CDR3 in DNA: TGTGCCAGCAGCCCCGTGACAGGCCTACAAGAGACCCAGTACTTC.

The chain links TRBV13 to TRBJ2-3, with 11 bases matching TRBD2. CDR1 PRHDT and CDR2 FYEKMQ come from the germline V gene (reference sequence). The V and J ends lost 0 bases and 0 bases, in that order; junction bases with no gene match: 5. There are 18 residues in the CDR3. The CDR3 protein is CASSLGGLAGTSTDTQYF. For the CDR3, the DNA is TGTGCCAGCAGCTTAGGAGGACTAGCGGGCACTAGCACAGATACGCAGTATTTT.

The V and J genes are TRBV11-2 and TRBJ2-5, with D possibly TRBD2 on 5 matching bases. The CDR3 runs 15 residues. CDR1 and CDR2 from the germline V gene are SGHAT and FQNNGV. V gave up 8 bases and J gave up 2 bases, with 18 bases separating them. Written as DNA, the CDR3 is TGTGCCAGCCGCCGTCTAGCTAAACTACAAGAGACCCAGTACTTC. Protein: CASRRLAKLQETQYF.

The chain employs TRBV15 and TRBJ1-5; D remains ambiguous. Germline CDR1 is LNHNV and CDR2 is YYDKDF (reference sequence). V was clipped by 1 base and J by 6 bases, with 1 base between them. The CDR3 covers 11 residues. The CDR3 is CATSRVQPQHF. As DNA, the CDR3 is TGTGCCACCAGCAGAGTTCAGCCCCAGCATTTT.

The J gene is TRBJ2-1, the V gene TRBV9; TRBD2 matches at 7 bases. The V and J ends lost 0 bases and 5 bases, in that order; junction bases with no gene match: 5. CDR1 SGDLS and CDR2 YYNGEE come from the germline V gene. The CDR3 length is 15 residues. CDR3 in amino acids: CASSVGGGDNNEQFF. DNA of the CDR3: TGTGCCAGCAGCGTAGGCGGGGGAGATAACAATGAGCAGTTCTTC.

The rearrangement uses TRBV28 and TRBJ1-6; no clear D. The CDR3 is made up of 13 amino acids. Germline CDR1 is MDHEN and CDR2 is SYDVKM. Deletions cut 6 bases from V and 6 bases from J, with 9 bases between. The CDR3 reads CASRPASNSPLHF. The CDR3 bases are TGTGCCAGCAGGCCAGCCTCTAATTCACCCCTCCACTTT.

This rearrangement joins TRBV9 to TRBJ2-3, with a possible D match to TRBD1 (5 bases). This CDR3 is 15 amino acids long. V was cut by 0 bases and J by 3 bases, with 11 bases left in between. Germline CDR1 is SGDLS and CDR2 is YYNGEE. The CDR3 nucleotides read TGTGCCAGCAGCGTAGATGGGGCAGGGACAGATACGCAGTATTTT. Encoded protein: CASSVDGAGTDTQYF.

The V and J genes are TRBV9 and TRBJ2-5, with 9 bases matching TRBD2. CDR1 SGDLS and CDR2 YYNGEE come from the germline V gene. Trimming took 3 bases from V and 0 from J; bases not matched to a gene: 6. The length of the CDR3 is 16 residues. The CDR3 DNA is TGTGCCAGCAGCGAGGTAGCGGGGGAGTACCAAGAGACCCAGTACTTC. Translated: CASSEVAGEYQETQYF.

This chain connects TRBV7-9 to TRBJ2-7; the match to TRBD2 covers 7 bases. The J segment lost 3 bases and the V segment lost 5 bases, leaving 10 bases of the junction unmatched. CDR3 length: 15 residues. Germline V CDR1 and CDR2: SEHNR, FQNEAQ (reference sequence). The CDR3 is CASSPPTREFYEQYF. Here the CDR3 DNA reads TGTGCCAGCAGCCCCCCTACGCGGGAGTTCTACGAGCAGTACTTC.

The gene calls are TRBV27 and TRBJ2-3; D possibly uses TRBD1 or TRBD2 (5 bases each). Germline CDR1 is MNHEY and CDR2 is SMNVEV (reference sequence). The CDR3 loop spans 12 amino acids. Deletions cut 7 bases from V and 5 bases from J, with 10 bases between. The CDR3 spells CASKGTKDTQYF. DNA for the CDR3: TGTGCCAGCAAGGGGACCAAAGATACGCAGTATTTT.

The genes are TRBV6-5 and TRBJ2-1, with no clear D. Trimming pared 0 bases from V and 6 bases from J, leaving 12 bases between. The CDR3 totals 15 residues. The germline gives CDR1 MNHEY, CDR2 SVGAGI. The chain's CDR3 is CASSYSWDLRNEQFF. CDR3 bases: TGTGCCAGCAGTTACTCGTGGGATCTACGCAATGAGCAGTTCTTC.

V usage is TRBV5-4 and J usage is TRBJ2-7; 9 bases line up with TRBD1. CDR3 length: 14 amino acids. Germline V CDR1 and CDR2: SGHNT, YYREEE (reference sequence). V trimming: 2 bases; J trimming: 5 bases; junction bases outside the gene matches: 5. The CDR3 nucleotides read TGTGCCAGCAGCTTTCCCGGGACAGGGAACGAGCAGTACTTC. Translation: CASSFPGTGNEQYF.

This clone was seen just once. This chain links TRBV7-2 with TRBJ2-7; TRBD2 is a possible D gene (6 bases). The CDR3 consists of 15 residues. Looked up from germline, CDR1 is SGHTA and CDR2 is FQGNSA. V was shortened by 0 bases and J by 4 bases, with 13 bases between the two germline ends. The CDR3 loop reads CASSLAPTSGYEQYF. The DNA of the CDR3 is TGTGCCAGCAGCTTAGCGCCGACTAGTGGGTACGAGCAGTACTTC.

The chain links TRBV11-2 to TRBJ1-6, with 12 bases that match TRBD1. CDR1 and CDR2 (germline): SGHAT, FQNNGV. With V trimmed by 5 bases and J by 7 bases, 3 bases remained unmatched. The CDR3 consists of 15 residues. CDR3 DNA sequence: TGTGCCAGCAGCATAGGGACAGGGGGCAATTCACCCCTCCACTTT. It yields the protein CASSIGTGGNSPLHF.

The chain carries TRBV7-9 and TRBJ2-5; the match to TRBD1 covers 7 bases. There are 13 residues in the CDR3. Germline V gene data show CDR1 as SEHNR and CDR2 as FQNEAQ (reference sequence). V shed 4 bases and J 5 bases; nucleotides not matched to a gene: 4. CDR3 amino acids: CASSYQTGETQYF. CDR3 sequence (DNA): TGTGCCAGCAGCTATCAGACAGGGGAGACCCAGTACTTC. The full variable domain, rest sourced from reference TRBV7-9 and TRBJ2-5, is DTGVSQNPRHKITKRGQNVTFRCDPISEHNRLYWYRQTLGQGPEFLTYFQNEAQLEKSRLLSDRFSAERPKGSFSTLEIQRTEQGDSAMYLCASSYQTGETQYFGPGTRLLVL.

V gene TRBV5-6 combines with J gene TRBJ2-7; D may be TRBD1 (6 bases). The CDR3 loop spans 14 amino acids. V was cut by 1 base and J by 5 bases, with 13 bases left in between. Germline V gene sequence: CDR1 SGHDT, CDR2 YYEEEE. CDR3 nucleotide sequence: TGTGCCAGCAGCTTGATTCCTCCAGGGGACGAGCAGTACTTC. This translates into CASSLIPPGDEQYF.

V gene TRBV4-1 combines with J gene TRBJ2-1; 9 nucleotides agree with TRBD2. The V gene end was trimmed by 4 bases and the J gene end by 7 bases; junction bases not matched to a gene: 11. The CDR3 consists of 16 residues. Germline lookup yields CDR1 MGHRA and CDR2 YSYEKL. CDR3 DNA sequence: TGCGCCAGCAGCCTAAGGCTAGCGGGGTATCAAAATGAGCAGTTCTTC. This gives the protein CASSLRLAGYQNEQFF.

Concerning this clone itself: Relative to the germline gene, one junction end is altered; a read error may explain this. CDR3 protein: CASSLTPRGLTSRNEQFF. The CDR3 coding sequence is TGTGCTAGCAGCTTAACTCCTAGGGGACTCACCTCCAGGAATGAGCAGTTCTTC. This chain joins TRBV7-7 and TRBJ2-1; weak D call: TRBD2 (6 bases). This CDR3 spans 18 amino acids. The germline V gene has CDR1 SSHAT and CDR2 FNYEAQ (reference sequence).

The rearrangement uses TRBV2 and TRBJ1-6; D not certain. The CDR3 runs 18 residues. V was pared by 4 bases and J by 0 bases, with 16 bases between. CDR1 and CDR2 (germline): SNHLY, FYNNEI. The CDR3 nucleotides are TGTGCCAGCAGTGTGAGGCCCCCGGAAAGCTCCTATAATTCACCCCTCCACTTT. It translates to CASSVRPPESSYNSPLHF.

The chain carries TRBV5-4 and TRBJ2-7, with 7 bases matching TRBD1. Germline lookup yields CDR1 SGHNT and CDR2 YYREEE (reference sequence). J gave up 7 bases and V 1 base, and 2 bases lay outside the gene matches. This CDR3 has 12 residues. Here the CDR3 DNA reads TGTGCCAGCAGCTTGATGGGACAGGAGCAGTACTTC. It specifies CASSLMGQEQYF.

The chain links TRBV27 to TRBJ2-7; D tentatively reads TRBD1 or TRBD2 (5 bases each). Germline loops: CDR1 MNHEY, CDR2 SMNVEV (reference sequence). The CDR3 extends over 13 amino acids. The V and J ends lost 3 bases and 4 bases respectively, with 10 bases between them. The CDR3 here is CASSLGDEYEQYF. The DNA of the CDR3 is TGTGCCAGCAGTTTGGGGGATGAATACGAGCAGTACTTC.

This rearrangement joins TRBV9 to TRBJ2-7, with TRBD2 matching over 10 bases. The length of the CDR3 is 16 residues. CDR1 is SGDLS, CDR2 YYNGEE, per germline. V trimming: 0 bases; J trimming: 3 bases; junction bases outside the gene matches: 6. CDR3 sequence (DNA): TGTGCCAGCAGCGTAGGACTAGCGGGTGATATCTACGAGCAGTACTTC. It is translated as CASSVGLAGDIYEQYF.

The CDR3 bases are TGTGCCTGGAGTTCGACGGATCAAGAGACCCAGTACTTC. It is translated as CAWSSTDQETQYF. The chain carries TRBV30 and TRBJ2-5; D unclear. This CDR3 region has 13 residues. Per germline, CDR1 GTSNPN and CDR2 SVGIG (reference sequence). V was pared by 2 bases and J by 2 bases, with 9 bases between.

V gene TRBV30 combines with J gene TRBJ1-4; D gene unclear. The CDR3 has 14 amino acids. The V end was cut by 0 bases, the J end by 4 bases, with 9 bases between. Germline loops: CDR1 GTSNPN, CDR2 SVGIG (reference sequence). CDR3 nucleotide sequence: TGTGCCTGGAGTGTAGGACTTTATAATGAAAAACTGTTTTTT. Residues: CAWSVGLYNEKLFF.

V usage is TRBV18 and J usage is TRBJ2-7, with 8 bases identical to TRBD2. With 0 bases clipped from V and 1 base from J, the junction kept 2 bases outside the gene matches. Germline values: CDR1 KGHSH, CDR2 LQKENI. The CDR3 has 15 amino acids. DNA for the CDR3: TGTGCCAGCTCACCACCGACTAGCGTGTCCTACGAGCAGTACTTC. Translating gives CASSPPTSVSYEQYF. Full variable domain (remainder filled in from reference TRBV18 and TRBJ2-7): NAGVMQNPRHLVRRRGQEARLRCSPMKGHSHVYWYRQLPEEGLKFMVYLQKENIIDESGMPKERFSAEFPKEGPSILRIQQVVRGDSAAYFCASSPPTSVSYEQYFGPGTRLTVT.

In DNA form, the CDR3 reads TGTGCCAGCAGCTTTCGGACTAGCGGTAGCACAGATACGCAGTATTTT. Translated, it gives CASSFRTSGSTDTQYF. The J gene is TRBJ2-3, the V gene TRBV5-6, with 10 bases aligning to TRBD2. The CDR3 consists of 16 residues. In germline, CDR1 is SGHDT, CDR2 YYEEEE. V lost 2 bases and J lost 0; bases outside the gene matches: 3.

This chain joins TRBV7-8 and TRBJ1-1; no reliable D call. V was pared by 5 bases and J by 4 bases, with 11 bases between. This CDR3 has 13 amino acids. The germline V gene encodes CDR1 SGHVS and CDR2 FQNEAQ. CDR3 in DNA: TGTGCCAGCAGCCGCGGTGTGAGCACTGAAGCTTTCTTT. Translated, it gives CASSRGVSTEAFF.

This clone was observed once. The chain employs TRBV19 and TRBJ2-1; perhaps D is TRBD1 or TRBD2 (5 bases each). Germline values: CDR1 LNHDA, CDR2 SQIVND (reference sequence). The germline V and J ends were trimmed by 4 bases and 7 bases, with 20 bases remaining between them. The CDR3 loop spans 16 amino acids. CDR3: CASSTVMGTYGNEQFF. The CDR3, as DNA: TGTGCCAGTAGTACCGTAATGGGGACCTACGGGAATGAGCAGTTCTTC.

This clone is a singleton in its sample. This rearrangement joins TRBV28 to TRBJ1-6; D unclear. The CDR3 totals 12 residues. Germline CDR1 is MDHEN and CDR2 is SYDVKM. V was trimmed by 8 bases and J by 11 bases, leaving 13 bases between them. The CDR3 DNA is TGTGCCAGCGGCGATAAGGTGACACCCCTCCACTTT. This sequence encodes CASGDKVTPLHF.